This T cell receptor (beta chain) is from a study of cytotoxic CD8 clonotypes in ibrutinib-treated CLL. Study information: By median roughly 74 months, about 12 had progressed and around 15 stayed remitted; responses had been 2 complete and 24 partial. Study results and caveats: Baseline clonality, higher than in age-matched healthy donors, tracked circulating CD8+ T-cell counts.

Notes on this clone: Antigen unknown.

Germline V gene lookup returns CDR1 SQVTM and CDR2 ANQGSEA. Trimming removed 8 bases from V and 1 base from J; junction bases left unmatched: 4. The CDR3 loop spans 13 amino acids. Sequencing was performed with immunoSEQ multiplex PCR; in TCRdb, only in-frame clones are kept and a portion is missing. The sample carries tens of thousands of clones, approximately 87% recorded once. The sample was PBMCs, taken after 24 months of ibrutinib treatment. The receptor was derived from a human donor with chronic lymphocytic leukemia. This sequence joins TRBV29-1 and TRBJ2-1, with TRBD1 matching 8 bases. CDR3 sequence reads: CSNRGASYNEQFF. In DNA form, the CDR3 reads TGCAGCAACAGGGGGGCGTCCTACAATGAGCAGTTCTTC.